The 17 T cell receptor beta chains listed next were all sequenced from one sample in a study of blood T cell repertoires in COVID-19. This table comes from immunoSEQ multiplex PCR, and its TCRdb copy is limited to in-frame clones, with some not included. The data hold around 140,000 clones, with 75% to 85% observed a single time. Sequences were obtained from peripheral blood. The receptors derive from a man aged 70 or older who had recovered from COVID-19.

This clone was counted many times. This sequence joins TRBV15 and TRBJ2-3; 9 nucleotides agree with TRBD2. The CDR3 length is 15 residues. V lost 0 bases and J lost 3; bases outside the gene matches: 1. In germline, CDR1 is LNHNV, CDR2 YYDKDF (reference sequence). The chain's CDR3 is CATSREGLATDTQYF. CDR3 DNA: TGTGCCACCAGCAGAGAGGGACTAGCAACAGATACGCAGTATTTT.

The V and J genes are TRBV10-3 and TRBJ2-3, with TRBD1 as a possible D gene (6 bases). Trimming stripped 7 bases from V and 3 bases from J, with 8 bases between. This CDR3 comprises 12 residues. The germline V gene encodes CDR1 ENHRY and CDR2 SYGVKD. The CDR3 DNA follows: TGTGCCATCAAGGACAGTACAGATACGCAGTATTTT. Its protein is CAIKDSTDTQYF.

The chain joins TRBV4-3 to TRBJ2-1; TRBD2 agrees at 14 bases. The CDR3 loop spans 17 amino acids. Trimming took 0 bases from V and 7 from J; bases not matched to a gene: 5. Germline V CDR1 and CDR2: LGHNA, YSLEER. CDR3: CASSQEIRLAGGNEQFF. The CDR3 nucleotides read TGCGCCAGCAGCCAAGAAATTAGACTAGCGGGAGGGAATGAGCAGTTCTTC.

This sequence joins TRBV5-1 and TRBJ2-1, with D perhaps TRBD2 (5 bases). The V gene lost 6 bases and the J gene lost 4 bases, with 14 bases spanning the gap. Germline V CDR1 and CDR2: SGHRS, YFSETQ. The CDR3 has 14 residues. This CDR3 reads CASTIDPGYNEQFF. CDR3 bases: TGCGCCAGCACCATCGACCCGGGGTACAATGAGCAGTTCTTC.

This clone was counted between two and nine times. The chain employs TRBV11-1 and TRBJ2-7; a possible D gene is TRBD1 (6 bases). V was cut by 2 bases and J by 4 bases, with 9 bases left in between. The CDR3 spans 13 residues. Per the germline V gene, CDR1 is SGHAT and CDR2 is FQDESV (reference sequence). CDR3 nucleotide sequence: TGTGCCAGCAGCTTACGGGACACGTACGAGCAGTACTTC. Its translation is CASSLRDTYEQYF.

In regard to this clone: Other DNA sequences in the same sample also yield this CDR3. This chain joins TRBV18 and TRBJ2-7; tentative D call: TRBD1 (5 bases). This CDR3 comprises 13 residues. Trimming took off 0 bases at V and 2 bases at J, with 5 bases between the two ends. The germline CDR1 and CDR2 sequences are KGHSH and LQKENI. The CDR3 is CASSPPRAYEQYF. The CDR3 DNA sequence: TGTGCCAGCTCACCACCCAGGGCCTACGAGCAGTACTTC. Filled out from reference TRBV18 and TRBJ2-7, the complete variable domain reads NAGVMQNPRHLVRRRGQEARLRCSPMKGHSHVYWYRQLPEEGLKFMVYLQKENIIDESGMPKERFSAEFPKEGPSILRIQQVVRGDSAAYFCASSPPRAYEQYFGPGTRLTVT.

The chain is built from TRBV30 and TRBJ1-6, with no clear D. Trimming took 3 bases from V and 0 from J, leaving 9 bases between them. Germline CDR1 is GTSNPN and CDR2 is SVGIG (reference sequence). This CDR3 is 15 amino acids long. This CDR3 is CAWRTGSSYNSPLHF. The CDR3 DNA reads TGTGCCTGGAGGACTGGGAGCTCCTATAATTCACCCCTCCACTTT.

The rearrangement uses TRBV11-2 and TRBJ2-7; 7 nucleotides match TRBD2. The germline V gene has CDR1 SGHAT and CDR2 FQNNGV. This CDR3 spans 15 amino acids. The V and J ends lost 3 bases and 3 bases, in that order; junction bases with no gene match: 8. For the CDR3, the DNA is TGTGCCAGCAGCTTCGGTGGCGGGAGTGTCTACGAGCAGTACTTC. This translates into CASSFGGGSVYEQYF. The whole variable domain, filled in from reference TRBV11-2 and TRBJ2-7, reads EAGVAQSPRYKIIEKRQSVAFWCNPISGHATLYWYQQILGQGPKLLIQFQNNGVVDDSQLPKDRFSAERLKGVDSTLKIQPAKLEDSAVYLCASSFGGGSVYEQYFGPGTRLTVT.

A single count supports this clone. V gene TRBV30 combines with J gene TRBJ2-7; 11 bases agree with TRBD1. With 1 base clipped from V and 3 bases from J, the junction kept 2 bases outside the gene matches. Germline V gives CDR1 GTSNPN, CDR2 SVGIG (reference sequence). The CDR3 is 14 amino acids. CDR3 sequence: CAWSEGTGGYEQYF. The DNA for the CDR3 is TGTGCCTGGAGTGAAGGGACAGGGGGCTACGAGCAGTACTTC. Looking up the rest from reference TRBV30 and TRBJ2-7 gives the full variable domain: SQTIHQWPATLVQPVGSPLSLECTVEGTSNPNLYWYRQAAGRGLQLLFYSVGIGQISSEVPQNLSASRPQDRQFILSSKKLLLSDSGFYLCAWSEGTGGYEQYFGPGTRLTVT.

The chain joins TRBV5-5 to TRBJ2-3; 8 positions match TRBD2. Germline-derived CDR1 and CDR2 are SGHKS and YYEKEE (reference sequence). The CDR3 has 15 residues. Trimming cost V 7 bases and J 3 bases; bases outside gene matches: 10. The CDR3 loop reads CASRLRVAGTDTQYF. The DNA for the CDR3 is TGTGCCAGCCGTTTACGGGTAGCGGGAACAGATACGCAGTATTTT.

This rearrangement joins TRBV5-1 to TRBJ1-1, with D possibly being TRBD1 (6 bases). Trimming pared 4 bases from V and 1 base from J, leaving 8 bases between. Germline V gene sequence: CDR1 SGHRS, CDR2 YFSETQ. CDR3 length equals 13 residues. As DNA, the CDR3 is TGCGCCAGCAGCACGACAGGGAACACTGAAGCTTTCTTT. It translates to CASSTTGNTEAFF.

This clone appeared a few times. The V and J genes are TRBV5-1 and TRBJ2-5; TRBD1 aligns across 7 bases. This CDR3 has 13 residues. CDR1 and CDR2 from the germline V gene are SGHRS and YFSETQ. With 4 bases clipped from V and 5 bases from J, the junction kept 5 bases outside the gene matches. The CDR3 reads CASSVQGRETQYF. The DNA for the CDR3 is TGCGCCAGCAGCGTACAGGGGCGGGAGACCCAGTACTTC. The whole variable domain, filled in from reference TRBV5-1 and TRBJ2-5, reads KAGVTQTPRYLIKTRGQQVTLSCSPISGHRSVSWYQQTPGQGLQFLFEYFSETQRNKGNFPGRFSGRQFSNSRSEMNVSTLELGDSALYLCASSVQGRETQYFGPGTRLLVL.

The J gene is TRBJ2-3, the V gene TRBV19, with D unclear. The V and J ends lost 6 bases and 2 bases respectively, with 12 bases between them. Germline V lookup: CDR1 LNHDA, CDR2 SQIVND (reference sequence). This CDR3 contains 14 residues. The CDR3 here is CASSPQETTDTQYF. CDR3 bases: TGTGCCAGTAGCCCCCAGGAAACCACAGATACGCAGTATTTT.

The CDR3 DNA sequence: TGTGCCAGCAGGTACCACTTGACGGGACAGGCCTACAATGAGCAGTTCTTC. Translated, it gives CASRYHLTGQAYNEQFF. The chain couples TRBV2 to TRBJ2-1; 8 positions agree with TRBD1. With 6 bases clipped from V and 2 bases from J, the junction kept 12 bases outside the gene matches. CDR3 size: 17 residues. Germline V gene sequence: CDR1 SNHLY, CDR2 FYNNEI.

This sequence joins TRBV2 and TRBJ2-2, with D tentatively TRBD2 (6 bases). The CDR3 is made up of 12 amino acids. The V gene's germline CDR1 is SNHLY and CDR2 FYNNEI. V was shortened by 8 bases and J by 5 bases, with 9 bases between the two germline ends. The CDR3 loop is CASAGSTGELFF. In DNA, the CDR3 is TGTGCCAGCGCCGGGAGTACCGGGGAGCTGTTTTTT.

This clone appeared a single time. V and J are TRBV4-3 and TRBJ1-5; D possibly corresponds to TRBD1 (5 bases). V gave up 4 bases and J gave up 9 bases, with 16 bases separating them. Germline CDR1 and CDR2: LGHNA and YSLEER. The CDR3 extends over 14 amino acids. CDR3 loop: CASSPGTGSWPQHF. The CDR3 bases are TGCGCCAGCAGCCCCGGGACTGGGAGTTGGCCCCAGCATTTT.

CDR3 sequence (DNA): TGCGCCAGCAGCCTAGCGGACGGGAAGTCAAACACCATATATTTT. Its translation: CASSLADGKSNTIYF. The V call is TRBV5-1, the J call TRBJ1-3, with D hard to call. Germline V gene data show CDR1 as SGHRS and CDR2 as YFSETQ. This CDR3 is built from 15 residues. The ends were cut back, 4 bases at V and 6 bases at J, with 17 bases in the middle.